This TCR beta chain was captured in a study of shared clonotypes between healthy human individuals. Study results and limitations: Naive subsets usually exceeded memory subsets in estimated richness.

In the naive CD8 group, cells lacked CD45RO and were positively selected for CCR7, so terminally differentiated effector memory CD45RA+ cells were left out. The CDR3 consists of 13 residues. V lost 10 bases, J lost 0 bases, and 10 bases lay in between. CDR1 MNHNY and CDR2 SVGAGI come from the germline V gene (reference sequence). Profiled with immunoSEQ multiplex PCR; TCRdb holds only in-frame clones, not every one. The sample lists approximately 720,000 clones, about 91% occurring once. Note on this clone: No antigen is known for it.

The origin of this receptor is a man younger than 40 in good health. The chain combines TRBV6-6 with TRBJ1-5; D is ambiguous. The sequencing input was naive CD8+ T cells sorted from blood. The CDR3 coding sequence is TGTGCCACTGGGGTTAATAGCAATCAGCCCCAGCATTTT. Residues: CATGVNSNQPQHF.